The source of this T cell receptor (beta chain) is a study of early T cells in non-severe SARS-CoV-2 infection. Study-wide findings and caveats: Comparison of clonotypes with VDJdb favored anti-spike CD8 responses while missing private and CD4 specificities.

TCRdb re-called the 5' RACE reads with MiXCR, one entry per CDR3 protein. The sample includes more than 35,000 distinct CDR3 sequences, roughly 5.7% of them seen just once. Trimming pared 0 bases from V and 7 bases from J, leaving 10 bases between. Germline CDR1 and CDR2: SGHDT and YYEEEE. The CDR3 consists of 13 residues. In this sample, this clonotype turned up many times. The antigen is undetermined. J is TRBJ2-5 and V is TRBV5-6; a possible D gene is TRBD1 (5 bases). Material: whole blood. This TCR was sampled from an adult who was a healthcare worker with PCR-confirmed SARS-CoV-2 infection or an uninfected control (not recorded which). The CDR3 region has the DNA TGTGCCAGCAGCTTGGATGGGGCCGGGACCCAGTACTTC. Its translation: CASSLDGAGTQYF. The variable domain in full, completed from reference TRBV5-6 and TRBJ2-5, reads DAGVTQSPTHLIKTRGQQVTLRCSPKSGHDTVSWYQQALGQGPQFIFQYYEEEERQRGNFPDRFSGHQFPNYSSELNVNALLLGDSALYLCASSLDGAGTQYFGPGTRLLVL.